This T cell receptor beta chain is from a study of blood T cell repertoires in COVID-19. Study context: Both acute and convalescent COVID-19 samples were obtained from the United States, Italy and Spain. Sources were T cells, B-cell-depleted T cells, or PBMCs; the material itself was cDNA or gDNA.

This CDR3 contains 13 residues. Germline V lookup: CDR1 KGHSH, CDR2 LQKENI. J lost 5 bases, V lost 4 bases, and 4 bases had no gene match. TCRdb keeps only in-frame clones here, not all; method: immunoSEQ multiplex PCR. The sample comprises around 95,000 clones, more than 65% of which are singletons, and roughly a tenth rests with the top ten. The J gene is TRBJ2-7, the V gene TRBV18, with TRBD1 matching 8 bases. The sequenced material came from peripheral blood. The receptor comes from a woman of 80 years or more with acute or convalescent COVID-19. The CDR3 DNA reads as TGTGCCAGCTCACAAGACAGGGGCGACGAGCAGTACGTC. This translates into CASSQDRGDEQYV.